This TCR beta chain was identified in a study of blood T cell repertoires in COVID-19. Study-wide background: Specimens from acute and convalescent COVID-19 originated in the United States, Italy and Spain.

This clone was seen a single time. Sequenced by immunoSEQ multiplex PCR; TCRdb stores in-frame clones only, minus some. Of hundreds of thousands of clones listed, roughly 86% are singletons. Clinical histories supplied by participants themselves formed the basis of cohort assignment. Each recovered donor of Cohort 3 presented with two negative PCRs, clearance, or symptom resolution. The CDR3 runs to 14 residues. Trimming took off 0 bases at V and 4 bases at J, with 8 bases between the two ends. CDR1 and CDR2 (germline): SGHRS, YFSETQ. The gene calls are TRBV5-1 and TRBJ2-1; unclear D gene. The receptor's source is a woman between 45 and 65 years old who had recovered from COVID-19. Specimen: PBMCs or T cells enriched from blood (not recorded which). CDR3 protein: CASSLDVQYNEQFF. CDR3 DNA: TGCGCCAGCAGCTTGGATGTCCAATACAATGAGCAGTTCTTC.